This T cell receptor beta chain was captured in a study of OX40 agonist ivuxolimab in advanced cancers. Findings and limits, study-wide: On average, CD8+ T cells had more expanded clones than CD4+.

In germline, CDR1 is ENHRY, CDR2 SYGVKD. J was trimmed by 6 bases and V by 4 bases; bases with no gene match: 3. The CDR3 has 13 residues. In regard to this clone: Its antigen remains unknown.

The method was immunoSEQ multiplex PCR; TCRdb's version includes in-frame clones alone and lacks a portion of them. The table shows fewer than 75,000 clones, with about 88% occurring only once. This sequence originates from an adult with an advanced solid tumor such as melanoma, head and neck, liver or kidney cancer. Specimen: CD4+ or CD8+ T cells sorted from blood, collected in a trial of the OX40 agonist ivuxolimab. The V call is TRBV10-3, the J call TRBJ1-5; 7 bases line up with TRBD1. CDR3: CAISARQGQPQHF. The CDR3 bases are TGTGCCATCAGTGCCCGACAGGGTCAGCCCCAGCATTTT.